This T cell receptor (beta chain) was sequenced during a study of T cell responses to AZD1222 COVID-19 vaccine. Assay: immunoSEQ multiplex PCR; the TCRdb copy retains only in-frame clones and omits some. The data show 90,000 or so clones, approximately 88% seen once. Overall study findings and caveats: White British people made up most donors, females outnumbered males, and clonal diversity was possibly underestimated. Every sample of the repertoires postdated the peak T cell response.

In the case of this clone: Its cognate antigen is unknown.

This TCR derives from an adult in good health. The starting material was peripheral blood, obtained on day 0 of AZD1222 vaccination.

This CDR3 is CASSLNAWEPRNEQFF. The CDR3 nucleotides read TGTGCCAGCAGCTTAAACGCCTGGGAACCTAGGAATGAGCAGTTCTTC. This chain joins TRBV7-2 and TRBJ2-1, with D hard to call. This CDR3 comprises 16 residues. The germline gives CDR1 SGHTA, CDR2 FQGNSA. V was clipped by 2 bases and J by 7 bases, with 18 bases between them.